Below, 29 T cell receptor beta chains from the same sample are listed, as sequenced in a study of tumor and adjacent non-tumor tissue in lung cancer. TCRbeta libraries were built with three rounds of nested PCR, modified from ARM-PCR. One entry per CDR3 protein, called by TCRdb with MiXCR from the multiplex PCR reads. The sample records around 82,000 distinct CDR3 sequences, about four fifths being singletons. This sample's RNA came from whole unsorted tissue. Distant lung tissue was collected more than 3 cm away from the tumor edge. Sequences were obtained from distant non-tumor lung tissue. The receptors originated from a man in his sixties with non-small cell lung cancer.

Remarks on this clonotype: Relative to the germline gene, one junction end is altered; a read error may explain this. The V and J genes are TRBV11-1 and TRBJ2-2; the match to TRBD2 covers 14 bases. Germline V gene data show CDR1 as SGHAT and CDR2 as FQDESV (reference sequence). This CDR3 comprises 17 residues. The CDR3 bases are TGTGCCAGCAGCCTGACTAGCGGGGGGGCTAACATCGGGGAGTTGTTTTTT. This translates into CASSLTSGGANIGELFF.

This clonotype was recorded many times. The V call is TRBV11-2, the J call TRBJ2-2; 8 bases are shared with TRBD2. Germline CDR1 is SGHAT and CDR2 is FQNNGV. The CDR3 is made up of 17 amino acids. The J segment lost 6 bases and the V segment lost 5 bases, leaving 14 bases of the junction unmatched. CDR3 nucleotide sequence: TGTGCCAGCAGCGACCCGGGGGGCGGGGGGTTCGCCGGGGAGCTGTTTTTT. Encoded protein: CASSDPGGGGFAGELFF.

At least ten counts were recorded for this clonotype. The chain links TRBV24-1 to TRBJ2-5, with 7 bases matching TRBD1. Germline CDR1 reads KGHDR; CDR2 reads SFDVKD. With V trimmed by 3 bases and J by 4 bases, 13 bases remained unmatched. CDR3 size: 17 residues. The CDR3 loop is CATSDGDSRGGIETQYF. The CDR3 coding sequence is TGTGCCACCAGTGATGGGGACAGCAGAGGAGGTATAGAGACCCAGTACTTC.

This clonotype was seen more than once but under ten times. This chain connects TRBV11-2 to TRBJ2-5; a possible D gene is TRBD1 (6 bases). The J call could be wrong; TRBJ2-3 is a better fit for the DNA end. Looked up from germline, CDR1 is SGHAT and CDR2 is FQNNGV. The CDR3 covers 14 residues. The DNA of the CDR3 is TGTGCCAGCAGCTCTGGACAGATCCAAGAGACCCAGTATTTT. Its protein product is CASSSGQIQETQYF.

As for this clonotype: The junction shows a germline mismatch at one end, possibly a read error. The rearrangement joins TRBV11-2 to TRBJ2-5; D may correspond to TRBD1 or TRBD2 (6 bases each). Germline CDR1 SGHAT, CDR2 FQNNGV. CDR3 length: 16 residues. The CDR3 sequence is CASISTIGGPKETQYF. The CDR3 coding sequence is TGTGCCAGCATCTCCACAATTGGGGGGCCAAAGGAGACTCAGTACTTC.

Details on this clonotype: A read error is possible here, since a much larger clone lies one base away. The chain combines TRBV6-5 with TRBJ2-7, with D tentatively TRBD1 (5 bases). This CDR3 comprises 14 residues. Germline assignment: CDR1 MNHEY and CDR2 SVGAGI. The CDR3 bases are TGTGCCAGCAGTTACCGGCAGGGTTCCTACGACCAGTACTTC. This translates into CASSYRQGSYDQYF.

The chain combines TRBV6-2 or TRBV6-3 with TRBJ1-5; D is ambiguous. This CDR3 has 15 residues. Germline CDR1 and CDR2: MNHEY and SVGEGT. Trimming left V 2 bases short and J 2 bases short, with 10 bases between. The CDR3 sequence: CASSYHWPGNQPQHF. In DNA form, the CDR3 reads TGTGCCAGCAGTTACCATTGGCCAGGCAATCAGCCCCAGCATTTT.

About this clonotype: A read error may produce the germline difference seen at one junction end. The V call is TRBV11-1, the J call TRBJ2-7, with D possibly matching TRBD2 (5 bases). CDR3 length: 15 amino acids. Germline V gene sequence: CDR1 SGHAT, CDR2 FQDESV (reference sequence). The CDR3 bases are TGTGCCAGTAGCTATCGGACTGGATTAATCCACGAGCAGTACTTC. Translating it yields CASSYRTGLIHEQYF.

Worth noting for this clonotype: A junction end diverges from the germline sequence, so it may reflect a read error. The chain links TRBV12-3 or TRBV12-4 to TRBJ1-6; tentative D call: TRBD1 (6 bases). The CDR3 totals 13 residues. CDR3 amino acids: CTSITGRRSPLHF. Written as DNA, the CDR3 is TGTACCAGCATAACAGGGAGGAGGTCACCCCTCCACTTT.

The V gene is TRBV11-3, the J gene TRBJ2-3; D possibly matches TRBD1 or TRBD2 (7 bases each). This CDR3 has 15 amino acids. With 5 bases removed from V and 8 bases from J, the gap between germline ends came to 20 bases. CDR1 is SGHNT and CDR2 is YENEEA in the germline V gene. The CDR3 nucleotides read TGTGCCAGCAGCCCCGCTCTAGGGGGCGGGGGTACGCAGTATTTT. Its protein is CASSPALGGGGTQYF.

Comments on this clonotype: One end of the junction does not line up with germline, which may come from a read error. The chain joins TRBV19 to TRBJ1-1; a weak D match, TRBD1 (5 bases). Germline loops: CDR1 LNHDA, CDR2 SQIVND (reference sequence). CDR3 length: 13 amino acids. As DNA, the CDR3 is TGTGACAGTAGTCCCAGGGAGAGAACTGAAGCTTTCTTT. Amino acid sequence: CDSSPRERTEAFF.

This rearrangement joins TRBV5-1 to TRBJ1-2, with no clear D. The germline gives CDR1 SGHRS, CDR2 YFSETQ. This CDR3 has 13 amino acids. Trimming removed 0 bases at V and 7 bases at J, with 10 bases between. The CDR3 sequence: CASSLVVRVGYTF. DNA for the CDR3: TGCGCCAGCAGCTTGGTGGTAAGGGTTGGCTACACCTTC.

Turning to this clonotype: One end of the junction is discordant with germline, which a read error may explain. V is TRBV11-2 and J is TRBJ1-4; D not resolved. Germline assignment: CDR1 SGHAT and CDR2 FQNNGV. This CDR3 spans 17 amino acids. DNA of the CDR3: TGTGCCAGTAGCTTAGTCCCGCAGCGTAGTTCTAGTGAAAAACTGTTTTTT. It encodes CASSLVPQRSSSEKLFF.

The CDR3 loop is CASSETESYPTFF. In nucleotides, the CDR3 is TGTGCCAGCAGTGAAACTGAGTCGTACCCTACTTTCTTT. V and J are TRBV6-1 and TRBJ1-1; D call uncertain. This CDR3 is 13 amino acids long. Germline values: CDR1 MNHNS, CDR2 SASEGT. Trimming cost V 2 bases and J 12 bases, with 16 bases left between them.

Comment on this clonotype: The junction does not match germline at one end; this may be a read error. The rearrangement joins TRBV11-2 to TRBJ1-2, with no clear D. Per germline, CDR1 SGHAT and CDR2 FQNNGV. CDR3 size: 15 residues. CDR3 loop: CASCLMMGSYYGYTF. CDR3 sequence (DNA): TGTGCCAGCTGCTTAATGATGGGGAGTTATTATGGTTACACCTTC. Supplemented by reference TRBV11-2 and TRBJ1-2, the full variable domain reads EAGVAQSPRYKIIEKRQSVAFWCNPISGHATLYWYQQILGQGPKLLIQFQNNGVVDDSQLPKDRFSAERLKGVDSTLKIQPAKLEDSAVYLCASCLMMGSYYGYTFGSGTRLTVV.

As regards this clonotype: Relative to the germline gene, one junction end is altered; a read error may explain this. The J gene is TRBJ1-1, the V gene TRBV4-1; D possibly corresponds to TRBD1 (6 bases). CDR3 length: 17 residues. Germline CDR1 and CDR2: MGHRA and YSYEKL. Here the CDR3 reads CTSSQPTGGTRNTEAFF. The CDR3 nucleotides read TGCACCAGCAGCCAACCGACAGGCGGGACAAGGAACACTGAAGCTTTCTTT.

In regard to this clonotype: At one end the junction does not follow the germline gene, possibly because of a read error. The chain is built from TRBV11-2 and TRBJ2-7; 10 nucleotides agree with TRBD2. This CDR3 region has 16 residues. The germline gives CDR1 SGHAT, CDR2 FQNNGV. The CDR3 sequence is CANSLGGLAGVGEQYF. CDR3 nucleotides: TGTGCCAACAGCTTAGGAGGGCTAGCGGGAGTCGGCGAGCAGTACTTC.

This clonotype turned up a few times. The chain recombines TRBV29-1 with TRBJ1-4; maybe TRBD1 (6 bases). The V and J ends lost 6 bases and 8 bases respectively, with 22 bases between them. The V gene's germline CDR1 is SQVTM and CDR2 ANQGSEA. This CDR3 region has 15 residues. Written as DNA, the CDR3 is TGCAGCGTCGAACCCTCCAGGGGAAGGGGGGAAAAACTGTTTTTT. It specifies CSVEPSRGRGEKLFF. Full variable domain (remainder filled in from reference TRBV29-1 and TRBJ1-4): SAVISQKPSRDICQRGTSLTIQCQVDSQVTMMFWYRQQPGQSLTLIATANQGSEATYESGFVIDKFPISRPNLTFSTLTVSNMSPEDSSIYLCSVEPSRGRGEKLFFGSGTQLSVL.

Concerning this clonotype itself: The junction does not match germline at one end; this may be a read error. CDR3 residues: CATSYSGTRWNSPLHF. As DNA, the CDR3 is TGTGCCACCAGTTACTCCGGGACACGGTGGAATTCACCCCTCCACTTT. This sequence joins TRBV6-5 and TRBJ1-6, with D possibly matching TRBD1 (6 bases). Germline-derived CDR1 and CDR2 are MNHEY and SVGAGI. The CDR3 is 16 amino acids.

This rearrangement joins TRBV12-1 to TRBJ2-1; TRBD2, the D gene given by the table, was not confirmed from the DNA. TRBV12-1 is noted as a pseudogene. The CDR3 length is 15 residues. This CDR3 is CVSSFVAGVADEPFF. The DNA of the CDR3 is TGTGTCAGCAGCTTTGTGGCGGGAGTTGCTGATGAGCCGTTCTTC.

A remark on this clonotype: A much larger clone is a single base away; this may be a read error. The V and J genes are TRBV5-6 and TRBJ2-3; 8 bases match TRBD2. Germline V gene data show CDR1 as SGHDT and CDR2 as YYEEEE. The CDR3 has 16 amino acids. J was trimmed by 2 bases and V by 4 bases; bases with no gene match: 9. The CDR3 DNA sequence: TGTGCCAGCAGCCTCCGGACTAGCAGGATCACAGATACGCAGTATTTT. Protein product: CASSLRTSRITDTQYF.

This clonotype was recorded many times. J is TRBJ1-4 and V is TRBV6-6; weak D call: TRBD1 (6 bases). CDR1 is MNHNY and CDR2 is SVGAGI in the germline V gene (reference sequence). The CDR3 runs 15 residues. Trimming took 6 bases from V and 12 from J, leaving 23 bases between them. DNA of the CDR3: TGTGCCAGCAGATATTCCACAGGGAATTTTGGGGAACTGTTTTTT. It yields the protein CASRYSTGNFGELFF.

This clonotype has ten or more counts. This rearrangement joins TRBV20-1 to TRBJ2-7, with 8 bases lining up with TRBD2. Germline V gives CDR1 DFQATT, CDR2 SNEGSKA (reference sequence). The ends lost 6 bases at V and 9 bases at J; junction bases unmatched: 10. The CDR3 sequence is 12 residues long. This CDR3 reads CSAGLERGPQYF. In DNA, the CDR3 is TGCAGTGCAGGTCTCGAGCGGGGGCCGCAGTACTTC.

Points on this clonotype: Sequence at one end of the junction differs from germline and may be a read error. The chain has TRBV10-3 and TRBJ1-1; the D is unclear. The CDR3 totals 13 residues. Germline lookup yields CDR1 ENHRY and CDR2 SYGVKD. CDR3 coding DNA: TGTGCCACCAGTGATCTCCCGGGCAGTGAAGCTTTCTTT. Its translation: CATSDLPGSEAFF.

With regard to this clonotype: The CDR3 does not close with the conserved phenylalanine or tryptophan, likely indicating a read error. V and J are TRBV20-1 and TRBJ2-7; 11 nucleotides align to TRBD1. The CDR3 contains 17 residues. Germline V lookup: CDR1 DFQATT, CDR2 SNEGSKA (reference sequence). The CDR3 bases are TGCAGTACTAGAGACCTTCGCGGACAGGGGGCGCCCCACGAGCAGTACTCC. Translation: CSTRDLRGQGAPHEQYS.

Concerning this clonotype: This could be a read error, since a much larger clone is one nucleotide away. The rearrangement joins TRBV24-1 to TRBJ2-3; D may be TRBD1 (5 bases). The germline CDR1 and CDR2 sequences are KGHDR and SFDVKD. The CDR3 has 13 amino acids. V was pared by 8 bases and J by 3 bases, with 11 bases between. CDR3 bases: TGTGCCACCAATGAGGCAGGGACAGATACGCAGTATTTT. Translating it yields CATNEAGTDTQYF.

For this clonotype: The CDR3 does not end in the conserved phenylalanine or tryptophan, so this is likely a read error. This chain uses TRBV6-5 with TRBJ1-5, with D maybe TRBD1 (6 bases). The CDR3 has 15 amino acids. The germline V gene encodes CDR1 MNHEY and CDR2 SVGAGI. The CDR3 sequence is CARSYLQGSNQPQHI. The CDR3 DNA is TGTGCCAGGAGTTATCTACAGGGAAGCAATCAGCCCCAGCATATT.

The chain joins TRBV4-1 to TRBJ1-2; 9 bases line up with TRBD1. CDR3 length: 16 amino acids. V trimming: 4 bases; J trimming: 11 bases; junction bases outside the gene matches: 17. The germline gives CDR1 MGHRA, CDR2 YSYEKL. CDR3 region: CASSLIVRDRAPGYTF. CDR3 coding DNA: TGCGCCAGCAGCCTCATAGTCCGGGACAGGGCCCCTGGTTACACCTTC.

Concerning this clonotype itself: One end of the junction varies from germline; a read error may be responsible. V gene TRBV12-3 or TRBV12-4 combines with J gene TRBJ2-6; D ambiguous. The length of the CDR3 is 14 residues. CDR3 sequence: CACSHSSGDNVLTF. The CDR3 DNA reads TGTGCCTGCAGCCACAGCTCTGGGGACAACGTCCTGACTTTC.